Sequencing of this T cell receptor (beta chain) was carried out in a study of T cells expressing NK-cell markers. Study-wide points: The study found dominant NKG2C+ clonotypes at about 1.0-8% of CD8+ T cells in over 5 donors.

The CDR3 length is 15 residues. A note on this clonotype: Its specificity is unknown.

Following a re-call of the 5' RACE reads, TCRdb has one entry per CDR3 protein and lacks DNA. The sample table includes about 380,000 distinct CDR3 sequences. Sequenced input: blood T cells: a sorted CD56 or NKG2C T cell subset, CD4+ or CD8+ T cells, or bulk PBMC T cells (not recorded which). The chain is built from TRBV12-3 or TRBV12-4 and TRBJ1-6; checking the TCRdb D call of TRBD1 is not possible without DNA. The sequence derives from a man aged 18 to 69 in good health. The CDR3 loop is CASSTSGTANSPLHF.